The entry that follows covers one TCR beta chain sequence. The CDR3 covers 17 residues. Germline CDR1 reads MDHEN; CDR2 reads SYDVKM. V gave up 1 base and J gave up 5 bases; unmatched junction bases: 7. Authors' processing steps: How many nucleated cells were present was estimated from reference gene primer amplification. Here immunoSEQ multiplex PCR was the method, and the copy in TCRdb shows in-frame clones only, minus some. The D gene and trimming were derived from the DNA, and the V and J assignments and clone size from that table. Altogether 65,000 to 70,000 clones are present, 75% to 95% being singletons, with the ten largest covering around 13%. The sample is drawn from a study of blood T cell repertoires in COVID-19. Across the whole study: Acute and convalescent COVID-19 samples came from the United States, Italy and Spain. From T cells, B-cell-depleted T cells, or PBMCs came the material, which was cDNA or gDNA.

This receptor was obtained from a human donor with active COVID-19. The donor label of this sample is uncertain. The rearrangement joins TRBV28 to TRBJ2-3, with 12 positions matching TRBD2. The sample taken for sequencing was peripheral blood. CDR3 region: CASSLSQTSGRLDTQYF. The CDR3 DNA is TGTGCCAGCAGTTTATCGCAGACTAGCGGGAGATTAGATACGCAGTATTTT.